This T cell receptor (beta chain) was captured by sequencing in a study of long-term antiretroviral therapy in people with HIV. The CDR3 length is 15 residues. V trimming: 2 bases; J trimming: 11 bases; junction bases outside the gene matches: 11. Germline-derived CDR1 and CDR2 are MNHEY and SVGAGI. Every participant with HIV received treatment in the United States. Cryopreserved PBMC, at roughly 1-11 million per sample, were present before DNA extraction. The authors ran the immunoSEQ assay, v3.0, at survey level. The data were produced by immunoSEQ multiplex PCR, yet TCRdb's version contains in-frame clones alone and is incomplete. The profile shows over 10,000 clones, approximately 80% of them singletons.

The V gene is TRBV6-5, the J gene TRBJ1-1; 10 bases fit TRBD1. The clonotype was recovered from a middle-aged woman with HIV. Sample: unsorted PBMCs, taken 0.5 years before starting antiretroviral therapy. The CDR3 DNA follows: TGTGCCAGCAGTTACCTGACAGGGGGCGACGGGGATGCTTTCTTT. It encodes CASSYLTGGDGDAFF.